These T cell receptor beta chains were read from a single sample in a study of T cells in Graves' hyperthyroidism and ophthalmopathy. TCRdb independently ran MiXCR on the multiplex PCR reads; one entry per CDR3 protein. The table records around 620,000 distinct CDR3 sequences, 15% to 20% of them present only once. The sample consisted of blood. The source of these receptors is a woman aged 25 to 39 with Graves' hyperthyroidism. CDR3s include the opening cysteine and the closing phenylalanine or tryptophan.

TRBJ1-1 13 TRBV5-6 CASSGDRGNEAFF
TRBJ2-7 16 TRBV20-1 CSAPRKREVSSHEQYF
TRBJ2-4 16 TRBV7-3 CASSLGLRGSGNIQYF
TRBJ1-2 15 TRBV7-2 CASSFDRGRNYGYTF
TRBJ2-7 14 TRBV20-1 CSAQGGTDPYEQYF
TRBJ2-1 15 TRBV5-1 CASSLEGTRNNEQFF
TRBJ2-7 15 TRBV28 CASSSRRQGGHEQYF
TRBJ2-7 13 TRBV28 CASSLGQGGRQYF
TRBJ1-1 15 TRBV29-1 CSVGTGWGANTEAFF
TRBJ1-6 13 TRBV28 CASSLEKGSPLHF
TRBJ2-3 12 TRBV10-3 CAISYDIYTQYF
TRBJ2-5 15 TRBV25-1 CASSLTGTGEETQYF
TRBJ2-5 14 TRBV5-1 CASSFGQEKETQYF
TRBJ1-6 19 TRBV4-2 CASSQQPQDVLGYNSPLHF
TRBJ1-5 13 TRBV2 CASSVDSNQPQHF
TRBJ2-7 14 TRBV20-1 CSAPESAQRSEQYF
TRBJ1-2 16 TRBV28 CASSFTPISGNYGYTF
TRBJ2-1 12 TRBV12-3/TRBV12-4 CVSSFTYNEQFF
TRBJ2-3 16 TRBV20-1 CSAVAQQGSHTDTQYF
TRBJ1-1 17 TRBV5-1 CASSLAQGQWKNTEAFF
TRBJ2-1 14 TRBV29-1 CSVDLWEAQGEQFF
TRBJ2-7 17 TRBV6-1 CASSVEAGANISYEQYF
TRBJ2-1 16 TRBV20-1 CSARSGTSGPYNEQFF
TRBJ2-7 14 TRBV28 CASSLTPWTYEQYF
TRBJ2-3 15 TRBV5-1 CASSSSGRRADTQYF
TRBJ2-7 13 TRBV20-1 CSASSGRSYEQYF
TRBJ2-5 10 TRBV7-9 CASSQSTQYF
TRBJ1-1 14 TRBV3-1 CASSGRGLNTEAFF
TRBJ2-2 15 TRBV6-1 CASSEGTVNTGELFF
TRBJ1-5 15 TRBV6-1 CASSQNRTPNQPQHF
TRBJ2-1 16 TRBV6-2/TRBV6-3 CASTLGGIGSYNEQFF
TRBJ2-7 16 TRBV20-1 CSARDRAGDSSYEQYF
TRBJ2-4 14 TRBV5-8 CASSLSAAKNIQYF
TRBJ2-1 16 TRBV24-1 CATRGITGGAYNEQFF
TRBJ2-6 15 TRBV19 CASSISGTGANVLTF
TRBJ1-2 16 TRBV7-8 CASSFRQGAGNYGYTF
TRBJ2-1 11 TRBV29-1 CSVMSQNEQFF
TRBJ2-1 15 TRBV7-9 CASSFRTGRHNEQFF
TRBJ2-3 16 TRBV3-1 CASSQELTSRGSGQYF
TRBJ1-5 15 TRBV6-9 CASSYLDRGDQPQHF
TRBJ2-1 15 TRBV11-3 CASSPRQESYNEQFF
TRBJ2-2 14 TRBV7-9 CASIPPDFTGELFF
TRBJ2-3 13 TRBV24-1 CATSSAGADTQYF
TRBJ2-3 19 TRBV20-1 CSALNLRDPRDGVSDTQYF
TRBJ2-3 14 TRBV7-9 CASSFSRAADTQYF
TRBJ1-4 19 TRBV20-1 CSARAWGQGGLSTNEKLFF
TRBJ2-1 17 TRBV9 CASSQRGRLADYNEQFF
TRBJ2-1 17 TRBV7-8 CASSLPRLAGGYNEQFF
TRBJ2-7 16 TRBV18 CASSPNLAGDSYEQYF
TRBJ2-2 17 TRBV6-5 CASSYDSSGGIAGELFF
TRBJ2-1 15 TRBV24-1 CATSRPSGTANEQFF